The clone carrying this T cell receptor beta chain has a single count. This entry comes from a study of siplizumab effects on memory and regulatory T cells. Clones were read by immunoSEQ multiplex PCR, and TCRdb kept only the in-frame ones, dropping some. The sample has about 91,000 clones; roughly 96% are singletons. The V segment lost 0 bases and the J segment 5 bases; nucleotides outside the gene matches: 3. The CDR3 has 17 amino acids. The V gene's germline CDR1 is LGHNA and CDR2 YNFKEQ. The rearrangement joins TRBV4-2 to TRBJ2-5, with 16 bases matching TRBD2. The clonotype originates from a human donor in good health. Sequencing was done on a sample of naive CD4+ T cells sorted from blood. For the CDR3, the DNA is TGTGCCAGCAGCCAAGAGGGACTAGCGGGGGGGCCGGAGACCCAGTACTTC. Translation gives CASSQEGLAGGPETQYF.